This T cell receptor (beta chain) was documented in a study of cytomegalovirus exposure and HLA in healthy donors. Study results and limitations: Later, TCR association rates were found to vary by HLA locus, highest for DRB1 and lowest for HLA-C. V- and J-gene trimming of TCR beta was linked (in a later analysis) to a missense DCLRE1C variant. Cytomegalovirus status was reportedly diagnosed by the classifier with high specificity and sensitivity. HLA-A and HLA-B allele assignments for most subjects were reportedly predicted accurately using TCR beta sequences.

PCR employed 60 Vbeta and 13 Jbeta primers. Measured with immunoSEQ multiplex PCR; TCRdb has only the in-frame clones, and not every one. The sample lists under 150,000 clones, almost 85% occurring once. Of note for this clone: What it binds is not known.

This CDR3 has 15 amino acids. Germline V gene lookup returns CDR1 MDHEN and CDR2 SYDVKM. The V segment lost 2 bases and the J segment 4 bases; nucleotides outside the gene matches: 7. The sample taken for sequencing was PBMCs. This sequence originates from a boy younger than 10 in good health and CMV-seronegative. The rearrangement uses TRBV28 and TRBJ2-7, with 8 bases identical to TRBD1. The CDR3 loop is CASSLRGQAVYEQYF. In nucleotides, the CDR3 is TGTGCCAGCAGTTTACGGGGACAGGCTGTTTACGAGCAGTACTTC.